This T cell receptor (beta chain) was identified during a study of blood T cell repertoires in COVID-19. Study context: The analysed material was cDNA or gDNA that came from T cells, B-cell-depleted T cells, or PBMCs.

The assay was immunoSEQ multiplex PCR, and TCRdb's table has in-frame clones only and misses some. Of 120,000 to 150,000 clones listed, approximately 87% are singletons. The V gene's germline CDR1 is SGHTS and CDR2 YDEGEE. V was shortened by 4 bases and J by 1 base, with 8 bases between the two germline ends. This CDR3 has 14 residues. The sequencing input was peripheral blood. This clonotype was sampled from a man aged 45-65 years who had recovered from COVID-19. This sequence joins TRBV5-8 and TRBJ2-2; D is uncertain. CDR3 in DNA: TGTGCCAGCAGCACCACAGTGAACACCGGGGAGCTGTTTTTT. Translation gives CASSTTVNTGELFF.